The source of this TCR beta chain is a study of response to subunit inactivated influenza vaccine. Study findings and constraints: The authors proposed limited new T cell recruitment per seasonal influenza vaccination.

Using its own MiXCR run on the RT-PCR reads, TCRdb lists one record per CDR3 protein. The sample includes 610,000 or so distinct CDR3 sequences, 14% of them seen just once. This clonotype showed up just a few times. Its specificity is unknown. V was clipped by 4 bases and J by 5 bases; unmatched bases: 8. Germline V gene lookup returns CDR1 SGHRS and CDR2 YFSETQ. The CDR3 is made up of 14 amino acids. The chain carries TRBV5-1 and TRBJ1-1, with TRBD1 matching over 7 bases. The receptor's source is a man aged 50-60 years who received an inactivated influenza vaccine. The source was PBMCs from blood, collected 11 to 12 days after vaccination. This CDR3 reads CASSGLAGGTEAFF. The CDR3 DNA reads TGCGCCAGCAGCGGCCTTGCAGGGGGAACTGAAGCTTTCTTT.